Presented here are 16 T cell receptor beta chains from one specimen sequenced in a study of T-cell memory formation after mild COVID-19. TCRdb re-called the 5' RACE reads through MiXCR, storing one row per CDR3 protein. The data contain fewer than 400,000 distinct CDR3 sequences, under 15% of them singletons. Sequencing was carried out using PBMCs or a T cell subset sorted from them (not recorded which). The source of these receptors is a man younger than 35 who had mild COVID-19 (a few samples of this study predate the infection). Cell type and time point are not known.

The chain recombines TRBV20-1 with TRBJ1-1, with unresolved D. Trimming took 2 bases from V and 10 from J, leaving 14 bases between them. Germline V gives CDR1 DFQATT, CDR2 SNEGSKA (reference sequence). CDR3 length: 12 residues. The CDR3 nucleotides read TGCAGTGCTAGACCCGGCGGTCGTGCAGCTTTCTTT. Amino acids: CSARPGGRAAFF.

CDR3 amino acids: CASSLVASGGLSTDTQYF. The CDR3 nucleotides are TGTGCCAGCAGCTTAGTAGCTAGCGGGGGACTTAGCACAGATACGCAGTATTTT. The J gene is TRBJ2-3, the V gene TRBV7-2; 10 positions agree with TRBD2. Germline V gene lookup returns CDR1 SGHTA and CDR2 FQGNSA. Trimming took 1 base from V and 0 from J; bases not matched to a gene: 7. This CDR3 is built from 18 residues.

This clonotype was detected a few times. The genes are TRBV19 and TRBJ2-2; a possible D gene is TRBD2 (7 bases). The CDR3 loop spans 14 amino acids. Germline V gene data show CDR1 as LNHDA and CDR2 as SQIVND (reference sequence). V lost 5 bases and J lost 4, with 11 bases in between. The CDR3 DNA reads as TGTGCCAGTAGTCGGGGGGCCCGCACCGGGGAGCTGTTTTTT. This gives the protein CASSRGARTGELFF.

J is TRBJ2-7 and V is TRBV5-6; the D gene is possibly TRBD2 (6 bases). Germline lookup yields CDR1 SGHDT and CDR2 YYEEEE. The length of the CDR3 is 14 residues. V shed 7 bases and J shed 2 bases, with 16 bases lying between them. CDR3 loop: CASAPKTGAYEQYV. CDR3 bases: TGTGCCAGCGCCCCGAAGACGGGGGCCTACGAGCAGTACGTC.

This chain joins TRBV4-1 and TRBJ1-5; D not certain. The CDR3 has 13 amino acids. Trimming shortened V by 3 bases and J by 9 bases, and 12 bases separated the two germline ends. In germline, CDR1 is MGHRA, CDR2 YSYEKL. The CDR3 bases are TGCGCCAGCAGCCAGCAGTGGATCTGGCCCCAGCATTTT. Translation: CASSQQWIWPQHF.

The chain combines TRBV20-1 with TRBJ2-3, with D uncertain. This CDR3 has 15 amino acids. The V end lost 3 bases, the J end lost 0 bases, and 13 bases lay between the germline ends. Germline V gene lookup returns CDR1 DFQATT and CDR2 SNEGSKA (reference sequence). The CDR3 coding sequence is TGCAGTGCTAGCGAGGCTTATACGAGCACAGATACGCAGTATTTT. Protein: CSASEAYTSTDTQYF.

In this sample, this clonotype turned up a few times. The chain uses TRBV10-1 and TRBJ2-7, with D possibly matching TRBD2 (5 bases). The length of the CDR3 is 14 residues. V gave up 0 bases and J gave up 6 bases, with 12 bases separating them. The germline V gene encodes CDR1 WNHNN and CDR2 SYGVQD (reference sequence). CDR3 sequence (DNA): TGCGCCAGCAGTGAGTCAGAGGGTCCGGTCGAGCAGTACTTC. The encoded protein is CASSESEGPVEQYF.

The chain employs TRBV23-1 and TRBJ2-7, with 7 nucleotides matching TRBD1. TRBV23-1 is identified as an open reading frame with a role that is uncertain. With 4 bases clipped from V and 4 bases from J, the junction kept 7 bases outside the gene matches. The CDR3 covers 14 residues. This chain's CDR3 is CASSLKQGTYEQYV. Here the CDR3 DNA reads TGCGCCAGCAGTCTCAAACAGGGGACGTACGAGCAGTACGTC.

There are many counts of this clonotype. J is TRBJ2-1 and V is TRBV7-9, with TRBD2 as a possible D gene (6 bases). This CDR3 has 15 amino acids. CDR1 SEHNR and CDR2 FQNEAQ come from the germline V gene (reference sequence). Trimming cost V 3 bases and J 1 base, with 10 bases left between them. Here the CDR3 reads CASSFPGGSYNEQFF. The CDR3 DNA sequence: TGTGCCAGCAGCTTCCCCGGGGGATCCTACAATGAGCAGTTCTTC.

This clonotype has only a few counts. J is TRBJ1-3 and V is TRBV6-5; no clear D gene. V lost 2 bases to trimming and J lost 7 bases, with 12 bases between them. From germline, CDR1 is MNHEY and CDR2 SVGAGI. The CDR3 contains 14 residues. CDR3 nucleotides: TGTGCCAGCAGTTACCGCTTACCGGGGAACACCATATATTTT. Its translation is CASSYRLPGNTIYF.

This clonotype was recorded many times. The rearrangement uses TRBV7-2 and TRBJ1-4; D uncertain. The CDR3 sequence is 15 residues long. With 5 bases removed from V and 8 bases from J, the gap between germline ends came to 18 bases. The germline V gene has CDR1 SGHTA and CDR2 FQGNSA. The CDR3, as DNA: TGTGCCAGCAGCCCGTTACACCTCCGAGGGGAAAAACTGTTTTTT. It codes for CASSPLHLRGEKLFF.

The chain has TRBV30 and TRBJ2-1; possibly TRBD1 or TRBD2 for D (6 bases each). V lost 0 bases to trimming and J lost 7 bases, with 10 bases between them. Per the germline V gene, CDR1 is GTSNPN and CDR2 is SVGIG (reference sequence). This CDR3 spans 13 amino acids. The CDR3 sequence is CAWSVGGLNEQFF. DNA for the CDR3: TGTGCCTGGAGTGTAGGGGGGCTGAATGAGCAGTTCTTC.

The chain uses TRBV7-9 and TRBJ2-1; TRBD2 is a possible D gene (5 bases). Per germline, CDR1 SEHNR and CDR2 FQNEAQ (reference sequence). Trimming removed 8 bases from V and 2 bases from J, with 19 bases in between. CDR3 size: 16 residues. The CDR3 sequence is CASLLGRTTTYNEQFF. The DNA for the CDR3 is TGTGCCAGCCTTTTAGGGAGAACTACCACCTACAATGAGCAGTTCTTC.

This clonotype was counted a few times. This chain uses TRBV19 with TRBJ2-3, with 8 bases aligning to TRBD1. V shed 8 bases and J 3 bases; nucleotides not matched to a gene: 10. Germline lookup yields CDR1 LNHDA and CDR2 SQIVND (reference sequence). The CDR3 totals 15 residues. The CDR3, as DNA: TGTGCCAGTGCCCGACAGGGGATAGGTACAGATACGCAGTATTTT. The encoded protein is CASARQGIGTDTQYF.

This clonotype was observed many times. The chain is built from TRBV27 and TRBJ2-5, with D uncertain. Germline loops: CDR1 MNHEY, CDR2 SMNVEV (reference sequence). The ends were cut back, 6 bases at V and 5 bases at J, with 13 bases in the middle. The CDR3 consists of 13 residues. The CDR3 loop reads CASSRQAAETQYF. CDR3 DNA sequence: TGTGCCAGCAGCCGTCAGGCAGCGGAGACCCAGTACTTC.

In its sample, this clonotype was seen a few times. V usage is TRBV12-3 or TRBV12-4 and J usage is TRBJ2-5, with no clear D. V was trimmed by 1 base and J by 4 bases, leaving 10 bases between them. The CDR3 consists of 14 residues. CDR3 protein: CASSLVGLGETQYF. As DNA, the CDR3 is TGTGCCAGCAGTTTAGTAGGCCTGGGAGAGACCCAGTACTTC.